The T cell receptor (beta chain) described here comes from a study of blood T cell repertoires in COVID-19. Study-level background: Sites across the United States, Italy and Spain contributed samples from acute and convalescent COVID-19. Sources were T cells, B-cell-depleted T cells, or PBMCs; the material itself was cDNA or gDNA.

V was clipped by 5 bases and J by 6 bases; unmatched bases: 13. The germline gives CDR1 SGHTA, CDR2 FQGTGA. This CDR3 comprises 15 residues. As handled by the study authors: Amplified reference gene primers provided the basis for estimating nucleated cell counts. The data were produced by immunoSEQ multiplex PCR, yet TCRdb's version contains in-frame clones alone and is incomplete. That table supplies the V and J calls and clone size; D and trimming were determined from the DNA. The data show 310,000 or so clones, around 90% seen once. Sequencing was performed on peripheral blood. V usage is TRBV7-3 and J usage is TRBJ2-7, with 7 bases lining up with TRBD2. The origin of this receptor is a man younger than 35 who had recovered from COVID-19. CDR3 residues: CASSRQGSGVSEQYF. The CDR3 DNA sequence: TGTGCCAGCAGCCGTCAAGGGAGCGGGGTATCCGAGCAGTACTTC.